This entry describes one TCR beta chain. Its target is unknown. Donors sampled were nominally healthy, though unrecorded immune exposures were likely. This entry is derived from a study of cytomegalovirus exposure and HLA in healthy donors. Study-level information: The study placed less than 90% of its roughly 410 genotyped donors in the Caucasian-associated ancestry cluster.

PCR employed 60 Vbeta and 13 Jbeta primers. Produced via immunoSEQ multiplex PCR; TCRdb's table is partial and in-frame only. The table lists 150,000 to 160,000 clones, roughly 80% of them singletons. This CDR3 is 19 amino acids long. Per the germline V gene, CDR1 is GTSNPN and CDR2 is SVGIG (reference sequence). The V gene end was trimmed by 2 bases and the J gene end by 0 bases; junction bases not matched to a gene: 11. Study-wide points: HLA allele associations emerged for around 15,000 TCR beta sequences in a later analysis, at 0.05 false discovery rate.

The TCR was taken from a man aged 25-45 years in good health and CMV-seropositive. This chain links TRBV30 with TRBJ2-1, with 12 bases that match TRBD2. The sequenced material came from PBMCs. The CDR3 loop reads CAWSTVGLAGLSSYNEQFF. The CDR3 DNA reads TGTGCCTGGAGTACGGTTGGACTAGCGGGACTCAGCTCCTACAATGAGCAGTTCTTC.